These 20 T cell receptor beta chains were all obtained from the same sample, sequenced in a study of blood T cell repertoires in COVID-19. Generated by immunoSEQ multiplex PCR, the TCRdb table keeps only in-frame clones and is missing some. The data show roughly 570,000 clones, with about 89% seen just once and 7.8% held by the top ten. What was sequenced was peripheral blood. The receptors here all came from a woman between 50 and 59 years old with COVID-19, enrolled during active disease.

The rearrangement uses TRBV3-1 (or the pseudogene TRBV3-2) and TRBJ2-1; 8 nucleotides match TRBD2. This CDR3 contains 15 residues. CDR1 and CDR2 from the germline V gene are LGHDT and YNNKEL (reference sequence). V dropped 0 bases and J dropped 9; count of bases not matched to a gene: 7. This CDR3 reads CASSQDSSAGGEQFF. In DNA form, the CDR3 reads TGTGCCAGCAGCCAAGACAGTTCGGCGGGAGGTGAGCAGTTCTTC.

V gene TRBV6-5 combines with J gene TRBJ1-5, with D hard to call. Trimming removed 8 bases from V and 0 bases from J, with 8 bases in between. The CDR3 is 13 amino acids. Germline CDR1 and CDR2: MNHEY and SVGAGI. The CDR3 protein is CASRQDSNQPQHF. CDR3 bases: TGTGCCAGCCGGCAGGATAGCAATCAGCCCCAGCATTTT.

The chain links TRBV3-1 (or the pseudogene TRBV3-2) to TRBJ2-1, with no clear D. V lost 3 bases and J lost 6, with 12 bases in between. In germline, CDR1 is LGHDT, CDR2 YNNKEL (reference sequence). The CDR3 length is 14 residues. DNA for the CDR3: TGTGCCAGCAGCCAGGAGCCAACCTCCAATGAGCAGTTCTTC. Protein sequence: CASSQEPTSNEQFF.

The sample holds a few counts of this clone. The CDR3 nucleotides are TGCGCCAGCAGCTCTGGGGAGCTAGGTGAAAAACTGTTTTTT. Protein product: CASSSGELGEKLFF. This chain connects TRBV5-1 to TRBJ1-4; no clear D. Trimming pared 3 bases from V and 7 bases from J, leaving 13 bases between. Germline V gene sequence: CDR1 SGHRS, CDR2 YFSETQ. CDR3 length: 14 residues.

The chain joins TRBV2 to TRBJ1-1; 7 nucleotides line up with TRBD1. The junction had 9 bases not matched to a gene; V was cut back by 6 bases and J by 5 bases. Germline V lookup: CDR1 SNHLY, CDR2 FYNNEI. The CDR3 loop spans 14 amino acids. This chain's CDR3 is CASSYRQGRTEAFF. The CDR3 DNA sequence: TGTGCCAGCAGCTACAGACAGGGACGTACTGAAGCTTTCTTT.

This clone is a singleton in its sample. V usage is TRBV30 and J usage is TRBJ1-2; 8 bases are a match to TRBD1. V lost 5 bases to trimming and J lost 4 bases; unmatched junction nucleotides: 6. Germline assignment: CDR1 GTSNPN and CDR2 SVGIG (reference sequence). This CDR3 is 13 amino acids long. The CDR3 bases are TGTGCCTGGGATCTCGGGACAGGCTATGGCTACACCTTC. It codes for CAWDLGTGYGYTF.

Of note for this clone: A far larger clone differs by one base, so this is likely a read error. This chain links TRBV11-2 with TRBJ1-1; 7 bases agree with TRBD1. The CDR3 length is 14 residues. V dropped 5 bases and J dropped 0; count of bases not matched to a gene: 3. The V gene's germline CDR1 is SGHAT and CDR2 FQNNGV. This CDR3 is CASSRGQLNTEAFF. In DNA form, the CDR3 reads TGTGCCAGCAGCCGGGGACAGCTGAACACTGAAGCTTTCTTT.

CDR3 DNA: TGTGCCAGCAGCTCGGGAGCATTAGAAGCTTTCTTT. This translates into CASSSGALEAFF. V usage is TRBV7-9 and J usage is TRBJ1-1; no firm D call. Trimming left V 4 bases short and J 8 bases short, with 11 bases between. The CDR3 spans 12 residues. Germline assignment: CDR1 SEHNR and CDR2 FQNEAQ (reference sequence).

The chain carries TRBV5-1 and TRBJ2-1; no definite D call. This CDR3 is built from 16 residues. Germline V lookup: CDR1 SGHRS, CDR2 YFSETQ. V was shortened by 4 bases and J by 0 bases, with 14 bases between the two germline ends. The CDR3 coding sequence is TGCGCCAGCAGCACCAGGCTTCAAAGCTCCTACAATGAGCAGTTCTTC. This codes for CASSTRLQSSYNEQFF.

The chain is built from TRBV2 and TRBJ1-2; TRBD1 matches at 9 bases. The CDR3 loop spans 15 amino acids. V lost 8 bases, J lost 3 bases, and 10 bases stayed unmatched. The V gene's germline CDR1 is SNHLY and CDR2 FYNNEI. CDR3 DNA: TGTGCCAGCCTGGGACAGGGTAAATTCGACTATGGCTACACCTTC. Protein sequence: CASLGQGKFDYGYTF.

J is TRBJ2-3 and V is TRBV24-1, with TRBD2 matching 13 bases. The junction had 2 bases not matched to a gene; V was cut back by 3 bases and J by 3 bases. Germline-derived CDR1 and CDR2 are KGHDR and SFDVKD. The CDR3 consists of 16 residues. The CDR3 loop is CATSDGLAGVTDTQYF. In nucleotides, the CDR3 is TGTGCCACCAGTGATGGACTAGCGGGGGTTACAGATACGCAGTATTTT.

This chain joins TRBV9 and TRBJ1-2, with 7 bases matching TRBD1. V shed 4 bases, J shed 0 bases, and the junction held 12 bases outside the gene matches. This CDR3 comprises 17 residues. Per germline, CDR1 SGDLS and CDR2 YYNGEE. CDR3 sequence reads: CASSHAKDRPANYGYTF. CDR3 DNA sequence: TGTGCCAGCAGCCACGCGAAGGACAGGCCAGCTAACTATGGCTACACCTTC.

This clone was recorded once. The chain joins TRBV2 to TRBJ2-1; 7 nucleotides align to TRBD2. CDR1 is SNHLY and CDR2 is FYNNEI in the germline V gene. J gave up 6 bases and V 6 bases, and 5 bases lay outside the gene matches. This CDR3 comprises 13 residues. The CDR3 coding sequence is TGTGCCAGCAGCGGCGGGGGTCTCAATGAGCAGTTCTTC. Its protein product is CASSGGGLNEQFF.

The gene calls are TRBV5-8 and TRBJ1-1; no firm D call. Trimming shortened V by 1 base and J by 3 bases, and 10 bases separated the two germline ends. Germline assignment: CDR1 SGHTS and CDR2 YDEGEE. CDR3 size: 14 residues. CDR3 protein: CASSLRMADTEAFF. Here the CDR3 DNA reads TGTGCCAGCAGCTTGCGAATGGCGGACACTGAAGCTTTCTTT.

This chain joins TRBV11-2 and TRBJ1-4; D perhaps matches TRBD1 (6 bases). Trimming removed 0 bases from V and 7 bases from J, with 18 bases in between. From germline, CDR1 is SGHAT and CDR2 FQNNGV. The CDR3 has 17 amino acids. For the CDR3, the DNA is TGTGCCAGCAGCTTAGATCGACCGGCAGGGGAGCGTGAAAAACTGTTTTTT. Amino acids: CASSLDRPAGEREKLFF.

The chain links TRBV9 to TRBJ1-2, with 10 bases matching TRBD1. J was trimmed by 8 bases and V by 3 bases; bases with no gene match: 7. The CDR3 consists of 14 residues. CDR1 and CDR2 (germline): SGDLS, YYNGEE. The CDR3 DNA is TGTGCCAGCAGCGCTAGACAGGGGGCAGGGGGCTACACCTTC. Protein sequence: CASSARQGAGGYTF.

The V gene is TRBV7-9, the J gene TRBJ1-2; D remains unclear. Looked up from germline, CDR1 is SEHNR and CDR2 is FQNEAQ (reference sequence). The length of the CDR3 is 13 residues. V shed 4 bases and J shed 6 bases, with 12 bases lying between them. The CDR3 DNA reads as TGTGCCAGCAGCTCACGGGGTATCCATGGCTACACCTTC. Its protein product is CASSSRGIHGYTF.

The gene calls are TRBV7-9 and TRBJ1-6, with TRBD1 matching 10 bases. The CDR3 sequence is 15 residues long. With 1 base clipped from V and 9 bases from J, the junction kept 3 bases outside the gene matches. Germline-derived CDR1 and CDR2 are SEHNR and FQNEAQ (reference sequence). CDR3 sequence reads: CASSLGDRGASPLHF. The CDR3 nucleotides read TGTGCCAGCAGCTTAGGGGACAGGGGCGCTTCACCCCTCCACTTT.

The genes are TRBV19 and TRBJ2-4; TRBD2 agrees at 7 bases. The CDR3 totals 20 residues. Germline CDR1 is LNHDA and CDR2 is SQIVND (reference sequence). The V gene end was trimmed by 4 bases and the J gene end by 0 bases; junction bases not matched to a gene: 18. The CDR3: CASSSPGLTGGKLAKNIQYF. CDR3 sequence (DNA): TGTGCCAGTAGTAGTCCCGGGCTAACCGGGGGGAAATTAGCCAAAAACATTCAGTACTTC.

The CDR3 loop reads CATSDSSRSTEAFF. DNA of the CDR3: TGTGCCACTTCGGACAGCAGCCGAAGCACTGAAGCTTTCTTT. The gene calls are TRBV3-1 (or the pseudogene TRBV3-2) and TRBJ1-1; TRBD1 is a possible D gene (6 bases). This CDR3 contains 14 residues. Germline values: CDR1 LGHDT, CDR2 YNNKEL (reference sequence). V dropped 10 bases and J dropped 4 bases, with 19 bases sitting between them.